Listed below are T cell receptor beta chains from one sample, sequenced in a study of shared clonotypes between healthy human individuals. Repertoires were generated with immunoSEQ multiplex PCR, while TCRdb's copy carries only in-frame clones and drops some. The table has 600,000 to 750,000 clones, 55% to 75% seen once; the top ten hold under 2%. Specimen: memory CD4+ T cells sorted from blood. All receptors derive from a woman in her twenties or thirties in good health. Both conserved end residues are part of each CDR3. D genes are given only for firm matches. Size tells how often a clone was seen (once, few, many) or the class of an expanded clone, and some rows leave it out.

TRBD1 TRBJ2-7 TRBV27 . CASSPGSDRPYEQYF TGTGCCAGCAGCCCCGGGTCGGACAGGCCCTACGAGCAGTACTTC
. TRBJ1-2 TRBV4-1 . CASSHFSVDYGYTF TGCGCCAGCAGCCACTTCTCTGTTGACTATGGCTACACCTTC
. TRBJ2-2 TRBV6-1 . CASSNSGLSTGELFF TGTGCCAGCAGTAATAGCGGCTTAAGCACCGGGGAGCTGTTTTTT
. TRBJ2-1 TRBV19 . CASSPRTMAGSDNEQFF TGTGCCAGTAGTCCCCGCACAATGGCAGGGTCCGATAATGAGCAGTTCTTC
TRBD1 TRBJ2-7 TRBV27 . CASSYTGVSSYEQYF TGTGCCAGCAGTTACACAGGGGTCAGCTCCTACGAGCAGTACTTC
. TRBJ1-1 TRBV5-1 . CASSLNRNTEAFF TGCGCCAGCAGCCTAAACAGGAACACTGAAGCTTTCTTT
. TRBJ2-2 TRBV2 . CASNKQGNTGELFF TGTGCCAGCAATAAACAGGGGAACACCGGGGAGCTGTTTTTT
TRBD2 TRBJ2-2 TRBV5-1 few CASSLTSGRGTGELFF TGCGCCAGCAGCTTAACTAGCGGGAGAGGTACCGGGGAGCTGTTTTTT
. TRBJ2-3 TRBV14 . CASSQEDRRTDTQYF TGTGCCAGCAGCCAAGAAGACCGGCGCACAGATACGCAGTATTTT
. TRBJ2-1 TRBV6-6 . CASGPFYNEQFF TGTGCCAGCGGTCCGTTCTACAATGAGCAGTTCTTC
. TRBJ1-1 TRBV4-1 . CASSRGTTEAFF TGCGCCAGCAGCCGAGGGACCACTGAAGCTTTCTTT
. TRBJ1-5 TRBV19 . CASSTSWAGGNQPQHF TGTGCCAGTTCTACTTCTTGGGCTGGGGGCAATCAGCCCCAGCATTTT
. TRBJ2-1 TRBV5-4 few CASSLNPAGSYNEQFF TGTGCCAGCAGCCTGAATCCAGCGGGCTCCTACAATGAGCAGTTCTTC
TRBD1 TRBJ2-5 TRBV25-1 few CASSGTGTLGETQYF TGTGCCAGCAGTGGGACAGGAACCCTGGGGGAGACCCAGTACTTC